This T cell receptor beta chain was profiled in a study of T cell responses to AZD1222 COVID-19 vaccine (dated by TCRdb to the early 2020s). Some background on the complete study: A total of about 230 trial participants underwent TCR sequencing, of whom 207 received two doses of AZD1222 and some 26 received two doses of the MenACWY control vaccine. Trial participants were enrolled by age into subgroups of 18-55, 56-69 and 70-plus years, and 148, 28 and 57 TCR-sequenced participants, respectively, were included in these subgroups.

Paper-wide results and their limitations: After two AZD1222 doses, spike-specific TCR breadth and depth were significantly higher than at day 0 and than in MenACWY recipients. CD4 TCRs associated with the vaccine covered the entire spike protein, and the dominant responses were in regions 160-218 and 743-854. Conclusions about previously exposed vaccinees were limited because only six AZD1222 recipients were SARS-CoV-2 seropositive at baseline. Because no day 14 peak-response samples were available, the repertoires could be characterized only after the peak T cell response. In the small 56-69-year group, the increase in depth fell short of significance, most likely because of low power. Most participants were white British and females outnumbered males, and the authors suggested that clonal diversity may have been underestimated. Reportedly, almost half of the unique spike-specific TCRs recognized epitopes lying outside the regions that are mutated in the B.1.351 and B.1.1.7 variants.

For CDR1 and CDR2, the germline V gene (reference sequence) lists LNHDA and SQIVND. The CDR3 sequence holds 15 residues, the cysteine and phenylalanine included. Solely the CDR3 DNA is kept, with 45 bases framed from the first base. V and J are truncated by 3 bases and 2 bases respectively, leaving an intervening sequence of 11 bases. Worth noting for this clone: Which antigen it targets is not known. No per-base quality is available; no much larger clone lies one base away.

The time point label for this specimen denotes: about 28 days (+/-7) after the second vaccine dose. AZD1222 recipients whose second dose came at about 4 weeks and those whose second dose came at about 12 weeks were combined into one group, since spike-specific TCR depth and breadth did not differ between the two schedules. Samples from vaccinated people were obtained from the UK trials COV001 and COV002, which included a single-blind randomized controlled phase 2/3 trial of AZD1222 (ChAdOx1 nCoV-19) in healthy adults. For TCRbeta chain sequencing, PBMC samples were collected from trial participants at day 0 and at day 28 after the second dose. The CDR3 regions of human TCRbeta chains were analyzed by immunosequencing. The original methods were these. TCRs in the repertoires were matched against a reference library of SARS-CoV-2-specific TCRs that had been generated with the MIRA antigen-specificity platform. Breadth was defined as the fraction of unique TCRs that were SARS-CoV-2-associated, and depth was defined as the fraction of total T cells that were SARS-CoV-2-associated. Using the MIRA data, each spike-specific TCR was assigned both to the spike region to which the TCR was reactive and to a CD4 or CD8 class. Log10-transformed breadth and depth values were compared by one-way ANOVA with Sidak's multiple comparisons tests. Sourced from immuneACCESS, this table was stored by TCRdb with only in-frame sequences that have V and J called. A share of the clones is absent; for the studies checked, an unresolved V gene accounts for under half, and the remainder has no known explanation. V and J calls and clone size follow that table, whereas D and trimming were derived from the DNA. For this sample there are more than 150,000 clones; 75% to 90% appear just once. The top ten hold 8% to 10% of the sample.

This receptor was identified in an adult who received the AZD1222 COVID-19 vaccine. The sequencing here drew on peripheral blood, taken 28 days after the second AZD1222 dose. This chain joins TRBV19 to TRBJ1-5; the D gene is unclear. The CDR3 protein sequence reads: CASSMVPGGNQPQHF. Read as DNA, the sequence is TGTGCCAGTAGTATGGTCCCGGGAGGCAATCAGCCCCAGCATTTT. Full variable domain (CDR3 extended with the reference TRBV19 and TRBJ1-5 proteins): DGGITQSPKYLFRKEGQNVTLSCEQNLNHDAMYWYRQDPGQGLRLIYYSQIVNDFQKGDIAEGYSVSREKKESFPLTVTSAQKNPTAFYLCASSMVPGGNQPQHFGDGTRLSIL.